The 10 T cell receptor beta chains below were found in one sample sequenced in a study of cytomegalovirus exposure and HLA in healthy donors (dated by TCRdb to 2016 to 2017). Receptor libraries were prepared by the immunoSEQ multiplex PCR assay. For the multiplex PCR, a mixture combining 60 forward primers for TCR Vbeta segments and 13 reverse primers for TCR Jbeta segments was used. The table was pulled from immuneACCESS by TCRdb, which kept in-frame rearrangements only. Such tables lose some clones; where checked, under half of the loss comes from unresolved V genes, and the rest has no known cause. The sample table contains under 170,000 clones; only one count was recorded for 60% to 85% of them. 6% to 6.5% of the sample lies in the top ten. The sequencing sample was made of PBMCs. Every receptor here comes from a man aged 45 to 65 in good health and CMV-seropositive.

The J gene is TRBJ1-2, the V gene TRBV29-1; D is perhaps TRBD1 (6 bases). V was trimmed by 7 bases and J by 4 bases, leaving 16 bases between them. Germline assignment: CDR1 SQVTM and CDR2 ANQGSEA. CDR3 length equals 13 residues. As DNA, the CDR3 is TGCAGCGGGAACAGGGAAGTCGGCTATGGCTACACCTTC. Translated, it gives CSGNREVGYGYTF.

Only a few counts were recorded for this clone. The CDR3, as DNA: TGTGCCAGCAGTACGACTAGCGGGAGAGGCAATGAGCAGTTCTTC. As protein: CASSTTSGRGNEQFF. J is TRBJ2-1 and V is TRBV28, with TRBD2 matching 12 bases. Germline assignment: CDR1 MDHEN and CDR2 SYDVKM. This CDR3 is built from 15 residues. Trimming removed 5 bases from V and 6 bases from J; junction bases left unmatched: 5.

A few counts support this clone. The chain has TRBV10-3 and TRBJ2-7, with 11 bases matching TRBD1. Trimming at V came to 4 bases and at J to 0 bases, leaving 8 bases not matched to a gene. The CDR3 contains 17 residues. Germline CDR1 ENHRY, CDR2 SYGVKD. The CDR3 region has the DNA TGTGCCATCAGTGGGGGACAGGGGGGGCCCTTCTCCTACGAGCAGTACTTC. Its protein is CAISGGQGGPFSYEQYF.

The chain uses TRBV5-1 and TRBJ2-1, with 7 bases aligning to TRBD1. CDR3 length: 15 residues. Looked up from germline, CDR1 is SGHRS and CDR2 is YFSETQ. After removal of 2 bases from V and 1 base from J, the junction contained 3 bases not matched to a gene. This CDR3 reads CASSLGTASYNEQFF. The DNA for the CDR3 is TGCGCCAGCAGCTTAGGGACAGCATCCTACAATGAGCAGTTCTTC.

The CDR3 spells CASSFIAPRYNEQFF. CDR3 nucleotides: TGTGCCAGCAGCTTCATAGCGCCAAGATACAATGAGCAGTTCTTC. The V and J genes are TRBV7-8 and TRBJ2-1, with a weak D call TRBD2 (5 bases). Trimming took 3 bases from V and 4 from J, leaving 13 bases between them. The CDR3 consists of 15 residues. Germline-derived CDR1 and CDR2 are SGHVS and FQNEAQ. Supplemented by reference TRBV7-8 and TRBJ2-1, the full variable domain reads GAGVSQSPRYKVAKRGQDVALRCDPISGHVSLFWYQQALGQGPEFLTYFQNEAQLDKSGLPSDRFFAERPEGSVSTLKIQRTQQEDSAVYLCASSFIAPRYNEQFFGPGTRLTVL.

As for this clone: The sample has other DNA sequences that encode this CDR3 too. J is TRBJ2-7 and V is TRBV5-1; D remains ambiguous. The CDR3 has 14 amino acids. Germline CDR1 SGHRS, CDR2 YFSETQ. Trimming removed 0 bases from V and 0 bases from J, with 7 bases in between. CDR3 DNA sequence: TGCGCCAGCAGCTTGGTTGCAGGCTCCTACGAGCAGTACTTC. This translates into CASSLVAGSYEQYF. The full variable domain, with the rest looked up from reference TRBV5-1 and TRBJ2-7, is KAGVTQTPRYLIKTRGQQVTLSCSPISGHRSVSWYQQTPGQGLQFLFEYFSETQRNKGNFPGRFSGRQFSNSRSEMNVSTLELGDSALYLCASSLVAGSYEQYFGPGTRLTVT.

The chain couples TRBV7-8 to TRBJ1-5; D gene ambiguous. V was trimmed by 1 base and J by 6 bases, leaving 22 bases between them. CDR3 length equals 18 residues. Germline V gene lookup returns CDR1 SGHVS and CDR2 FQNEAQ. The CDR3 loop reads CASSLEIVQPERSQPQHF. CDR3 DNA: TGTGCCAGCAGCTTAGAGATAGTACAACCCGAAAGGAGTCAGCCCCAGCATTTT.

This rearrangement joins TRBV14 to TRBJ1-1, with TRBD1 identical over 12 bases. Looked up from germline, CDR1 is SGHDN and CDR2 is FVKESK. The CDR3 spans 16 residues. Germline trimming cut 3 bases from V and 6 bases from J; bases unmatched to any gene: 8. The CDR3 spells CASSHVWGTGGSEAFF. In DNA, the CDR3 is TGTGCCAGCAGCCATGTCTGGGGGACAGGGGGCTCTGAAGCTTTCTTT.

The rearrangement joins TRBV15 to TRBJ1-3; tentative D call: TRBD1 (6 bases). CDR1 is LNHNV and CDR2 is YYDKDF in the germline V gene (reference sequence). The CDR3 runs 16 residues. Trimming removed 5 bases at V and 0 bases at J, with 14 bases between. For the CDR3, the DNA is TGTGCCACCAGCGGGGGACACCCCGGCTCTGGAAACACCATATATTTT. This encodes CATSGGHPGSGNTIYF.

The chain carries TRBV6-4 and TRBJ1-5, with a possible D match to TRBD1 (6 bases). Germline V gives CDR1 MRHNA, CDR2 SNTAGT. Trimming shortened V by 3 bases and J by 10 bases, and 19 bases separated the two germline ends. The CDR3 is 15 amino acids. The CDR3 spells CASSEDGQGTLPQHF. In DNA form, the CDR3 reads TGTGCCAGCAGTGAAGACGGCCAAGGGACACTACCCCAGCATTTT.